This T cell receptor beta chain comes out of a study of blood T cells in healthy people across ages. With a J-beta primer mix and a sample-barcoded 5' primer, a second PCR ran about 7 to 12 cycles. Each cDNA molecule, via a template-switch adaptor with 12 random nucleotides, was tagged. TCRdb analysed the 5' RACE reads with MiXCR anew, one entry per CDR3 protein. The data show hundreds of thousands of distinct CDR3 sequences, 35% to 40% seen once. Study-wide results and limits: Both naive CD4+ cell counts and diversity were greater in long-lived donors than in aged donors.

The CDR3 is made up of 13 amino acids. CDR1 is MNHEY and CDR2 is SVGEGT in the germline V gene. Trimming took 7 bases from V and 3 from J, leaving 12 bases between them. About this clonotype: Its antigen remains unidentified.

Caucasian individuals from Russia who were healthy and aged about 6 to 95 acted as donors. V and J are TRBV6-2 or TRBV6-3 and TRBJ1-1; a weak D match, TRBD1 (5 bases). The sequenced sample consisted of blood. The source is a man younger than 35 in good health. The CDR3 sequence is CASTLRGDTEAFF. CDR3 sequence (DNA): TGTGCCAGCACCCTTAGGGGTGACACTGAAGCTTTCTTT.